A single sample is the source of the 23 T cell receptor beta chains below, sequenced in a study of regulatory T cells in long-lasting Graves disease. Time point described: persistent/refractory GD, antithyroid drugs over 5 years with positive TRAb. Scientists built the TCR library using RNA that was extracted from PBMCs. CDR3-region Arm-PCR and iRepertoire HTBI primers produced the TCR beta libraries. MiXCR, run by TCRdb on the multiplex PCR reads, gives a single entry per CDR3 protein. Among about 430,000 distinct CDR3 sequences listed, 20% to 25% were seen once. This sample comprised peripheral blood mononuclear cells (PBMCs), obtained when the disease was refractory, from a patient treated with antithyroid drugs. The receptors shown here come from a female donor with Graves disease.

The gene calls are TRBV9 and TRBJ2-7; 8 bases match TRBD2. J gave up 0 bases and V 4 bases, and 9 bases lay outside the gene matches. Looked up from germline, CDR1 is SGDLS and CDR2 is YYNGEE. This CDR3 has 16 residues. The CDR3 protein is CASSPSRTSSSYEQYF. CDR3 DNA: TGTGCCAGCAGCCCGTCCCGGACTAGCAGCTCCTACGAGCAGTACTTC.

This clonotype has ten or more counts. The chain carries TRBV7-9 and TRBJ2-5, with D possibly being TRBD2 (6 bases). Between the trimmed V and J ends, which lost 5 bases and 5 bases, there was a span of 18 bases. This CDR3 is 15 amino acids long. The germline gives CDR1 SEHNR, CDR2 FQNEAQ (reference sequence). CDR3 sequence (DNA): TGTGCCAGCAGCCCCCTGACTCGTGGGAGGGAGACCCAGTACTTC. It yields the protein CASSPLTRGRETQYF.

V is TRBV7-6 and J is TRBJ2-1; 8 bases map to TRBD2. After removal of 4 bases from V and 6 bases from J, the junction contained 5 bases not matched to a gene. CDR1 and CDR2 from the germline V gene are SGHVS and FNYEAQ. The CDR3 contains 14 residues. In DNA form, the CDR3 reads TGTGCCAGCAGCTCATCCGGGGGGGGCAATGAGCAGTTCTTC. Translated: CASSSSGGGNEQFF.

This clonotype was counted a few times. The chain employs TRBV9 and TRBJ2-2, with 10 bases identical to TRBD1. This CDR3 is 16 amino acids long. With V trimmed by 1 base and J by 5 bases, 5 bases remained unmatched. Germline CDR1 SGDLS, CDR2 YYNGEE. The CDR3 DNA reads TGTGCCAGCAGCGTATGGGACAGGGGCGAAACCGGGGAGCTGTTTTTT. This encodes CASSVWDRGETGELFF.

This clonotype has at least ten counts. The chain links TRBV3-1 to TRBJ2-7; 10 positions agree with TRBD2. The CDR3 contains 15 residues. The germline gives CDR1 LGHDT, CDR2 YNNKEL (reference sequence). Trimming removed 0 bases from V and 1 base from J; junction bases left unmatched: 0. CDR3 DNA sequence: TGTGCCAGCAGCCAAGAACTAGCGGGATCCTACGAGCAGTACTTC. It is translated as CASSQELAGSYEQYF.

This clonotype was observed at least ten times. The chain joins TRBV6-1 to TRBJ2-7, with D perhaps TRBD1 (6 bases). Germline V CDR1 and CDR2: MNHNS, SASEGT. The length of the CDR3 is 13 residues. V was shortened by 6 bases and J by 4 bases, with 13 bases between the two germline ends. The CDR3 loop is CASRLLQGYEQYF. CDR3 bases: TGTGCCAGCAGACTACTACAGGGTTACGAGCAGTACTTC.

This clonotype was seen at least ten times. The junction and the germline gene differ at one end; a read error may be behind it. The chain employs TRBV5-1 and TRBJ2-7; 9 nucleotides agree with TRBD1. Per germline, CDR1 SGHRS and CDR2 YFSETQ. The CDR3 has 14 amino acids. The CDR3 reads CASSGGTGRNEQYF. CDR3 nucleotide sequence: TGTGCCAGCAGCGGAGGGACAGGGAGAAACGAGCAGTACTTC.

In this sample, this clonotype turned up many times. The gene calls are TRBV20-1 and TRBJ2-7; 9 positions match TRBD2. Germline-derived CDR1 and CDR2 are DFQATT and SNEGSKA (reference sequence). The junction had 8 bases not matched to a gene; V was cut back by 6 bases and J by 5 bases. The CDR3 runs to 13 residues. The CDR3 loop reads CSAALAGDDEQYF. The DNA for the CDR3 is TGCAGTGCGGCTTTAGCGGGAGACGACGAGCAGTACTTC.

This clonotype was detected only a few times. The chain is built from TRBV11-2 and TRBJ1-1, with D possibly being TRBD1 (6 bases). This CDR3 spans 15 amino acids. Trimming shortened V by 2 bases and J by 10 bases, and 20 bases separated the two germline ends. Germline V gene lookup returns CDR1 SGHAT and CDR2 FQNNGV. The CDR3 DNA is TGTGCCAGCAGCTTATCTTCAACGTGGGGGGCACCAGCTTTCTTT. Protein: CASSLSSTWGAPAFF.

This clonotype has just a few counts. The chain links TRBV4-1 to TRBJ1-5; 7 positions match TRBD1. The CDR3 totals 15 residues. CDR1 and CDR2 from the germline V gene are MGHRA and YSYEKL. After removal of 4 bases from V and 3 bases from J, the junction contained 6 bases not matched to a gene. CDR3 DNA sequence: TGCGCCAGCAGCCGGGACAGCTTATTCAATCAGCCCCAGCATTTT. Its translation is CASSRDSLFNQPQHF.

This clonotype turned up a few times. The gene calls are TRBV11-2 and TRBJ2-6; no firm D call. CDR3 length: 15 amino acids. Germline V gene data show CDR1 as SGHAT and CDR2 as FQNNGV. Trimming took off 1 base at V and 2 bases at J, with 6 bases between the two ends. The CDR3 DNA follows: TGTGCCAGCAGCTTAGGAAGCACTGGGGCCAACGTCCTGACTTTC. Translated: CASSLGSTGANVLTF.

This sequence joins TRBV9 and TRBJ2-2, with 7 bases identical to TRBD1. Germline V CDR1 and CDR2: SGDLS, YYNGEE. Trimming took 6 bases from V and 5 from J; bases not matched to a gene: 7. This CDR3 is built from 14 residues. The CDR3 region is CASNTGATTGELFF. CDR3 DNA: TGTGCCAGCAACACAGGGGCGACGACCGGGGAGCTGTTTTTT.

The chain has TRBV28 and TRBJ2-3; no reliable D call. The CDR3 sequence is 15 residues long. Germline loops: CDR1 MDHEN, CDR2 SYDVKM. V lost 6 bases and J lost 0, with 13 bases in between. The CDR3 spells CASSLDKASTDTQYF. The CDR3 nucleotides are TGTGCCAGCAGCCTCGACAAGGCTAGCACAGATACGCAGTATTTT. Using reference TRBV28 and TRBJ2-3 for the parts outside the CDR3, the full variable domain is DVKVTQSSRYLVKRTGEKVFLECVQDMDHENMFWYRQDPGLGLRLIYFSYDVKMKEKGDIPEGYSVSREKKERFSLILESASTNQTSMYLCASSLDKASTDTQYFGPGTRLTVL.

V and J are TRBV29-1 and TRBJ2-6, with TRBD2 matching 8 bases. There are 17 residues in the CDR3. Germline CDR1 SQVTM, CDR2 ANQGSEA. V trimming: 0 bases; J trimming: 2 bases; junction bases outside the gene matches: 6. As DNA, the CDR3 is TGCAGCGTTGAAGACCGTAGCGGGACCACTGGGGCCAACGTCCTGACTTTC. The encoded protein is CSVEDRSGTTGANVLTF.

The chain recombines TRBV11-2 with TRBJ1-3, with a tentative D call TRBD1 (5 bases). The CDR3 totals 19 residues. Trimming took 0 bases from V and 0 from J, leaving 18 bases between them. Germline assignment: CDR1 SGHAT and CDR2 FQNNGV. CDR3 sequence: CASSLEPGRVGGSGNTIYF. The DNA for the CDR3 is TGTGCCAGCAGCTTAGAGCCTGGAAGGGTTGGGGGCTCTGGAAACACCATATATTTT.

This clonotype has at least ten counts. This chain links TRBV6-1 with TRBJ2-7; the D gene is possibly TRBD2 (6 bases). This CDR3 spans 16 amino acids. Germline CDR1 is MNHNS and CDR2 is SASEGT. V lost 6 bases, J lost 0 bases, and 18 bases lay in between. CDR3 residues: CASRRNQDYSSYEQYF. CDR3 bases: TGTGCCAGCAGACGAAACCAGGACTACAGCTCCTACGAGCAGTACTTC.

The chain uses TRBV5-1 and TRBJ2-2; D is perhaps TRBD2 (6 bases). V was pared by 4 bases and J by 5 bases, with 18 bases between. Germline V CDR1 and CDR2: SGHRS, YFSETQ. The length of the CDR3 is 16 residues. The CDR3 loop reads CASSPFDPEGTGELFF. As DNA, the CDR3 is TGCGCCAGCAGCCCCTTCGACCCGGAGGGTACCGGGGAGCTGTTTTTT.

The rearrangement uses TRBV18 and TRBJ1-5; D possibly corresponds to TRBD1 (6 bases). The germline V and J ends were trimmed by 6 bases and 6 bases, with 18 bases remaining between them. The CDR3 consists of 15 residues. Looked up from germline, CDR1 is KGHSH and CDR2 is LQKENI. DNA for the CDR3: TGTGCCAGCTCCGTAGGACAGCCAAGTGGTCAGCCCCAGCATTTT. Encoded protein: CASSVGQPSGQPQHF.

CDR3 coding DNA: TGCGCCAGCAGCCAAGACCCCCCGGCAGGGGTGAACACTGAAGCTTTCTTT. It yields the protein CASSQDPPAGVNTEAFF. This rearrangement joins TRBV4-1 to TRBJ1-1, with D tentatively TRBD1 (6 bases). Germline-derived CDR1 and CDR2 are MGHRA and YSYEKL. The CDR3 is made up of 17 amino acids. V lost 0 bases, J lost 0 bases, and 14 bases lay in between.

The V call is TRBV29-1, the J call TRBJ1-4; weak D call: TRBD1 (5 bases). The CDR3 contains 13 residues. CDR1 SQVTM and CDR2 ANQGSEA come from the germline V gene. V shed 4 bases and J shed 3 bases, with 9 bases lying between them. CDR3 bases: TGCAGCGTTGGGGGCAGCTCTAATGAAAAACTGTTTTTT. Protein product: CSVGGSSNEKLFF.

This clonotype was observed at least ten times. The J gene is TRBJ2-7, the V gene TRBV27; 9 bases are shared with TRBD2. After removal of 9 bases from V and 3 bases from J, the junction contained 18 bases not matched to a gene. This CDR3 spans 17 amino acids. Germline-derived CDR1 and CDR2 are MNHEY and SMNVEV (reference sequence). The CDR3 region is CARRSDIRTSAFYEQYF. Written as DNA, the CDR3 is TGTGCCAGGAGGAGTGACATCCGGACTAGCGCTTTCTACGAGCAGTACTTC.

This clonotype has ten or more counts. This chain's CDR3 is CSANRDDYEQYF. CDR3 nucleotides: TGCAGTGCTAACCGGGACGACTACGAGCAGTACTTC. The rearrangement joins TRBV20-1 to TRBJ2-7; perhaps D is TRBD1 or TRBD2 (5 bases each). This CDR3 is 12 amino acids long. Trimming shortened V by 4 bases and J by 3 bases, and 10 bases separated the two germline ends. CDR1 and CDR2 from the germline V gene are DFQATT and SNEGSKA (reference sequence).

V is TRBV10-3 and J is TRBJ2-5; 8 bases match TRBD2. The germline CDR1 and CDR2 sequences are ENHRY and SYGVKD. The CDR3 consists of 15 residues. The junction had 10 bases not matched to a gene; V was cut back by 9 bases and J by 1 base. The CDR3: CAIGGREDFQETQYF. DNA for the CDR3: TGTGCCATTGGAGGGCGGGAGGACTTCCAAGAGACCCAGTACTTC.